These 23 T cell receptor beta chains share one sample of origin, sequenced in a study of blood T cell repertoires in COVID-19. This table comes from immunoSEQ multiplex PCR, and its TCRdb copy is limited to in-frame clones, with some not included. Among 360,000 or so clones, roughly 90% were seen once, and the ten largest hold over 0.9%. Sequenced input: PBMCs or T cells enriched from blood (not recorded which). The receptor source for this set is a woman under 40 who had been exposed to COVID-19.

This clone was seen only once. CDR3: CASSPTGFVAQPQHF. Written as DNA, the CDR3 is TGTGCCAGCAGCCCGACAGGGTTTGTTGCCCAGCCCCAGCATTTT. The chain recombines TRBV7-2 with TRBJ1-5; 7 bases agree with TRBD1. V lost 5 bases to trimming and J lost 7 bases; unmatched junction nucleotides: 11. The CDR3 is made up of 15 amino acids. CDR1 is SGHTA and CDR2 is FQGNSA in the germline V gene.

V usage is TRBV7-3 and J usage is TRBJ2-1; 8 bases align to TRBD1. CDR1 and CDR2 from the germline V gene are SGHTA and FQGTGA. V gave up 4 bases and J gave up 5 bases; unmatched junction bases: 4. This CDR3 contains 14 residues. CDR3 in amino acids: CASSYQGADNEQFF. The CDR3 region has the DNA TGTGCCAGCAGCTATCAGGGGGCGGACAATGAGCAGTTCTTC.

The genes are TRBV7-9 and TRBJ2-7, with D possibly being TRBD2 (6 bases). The V end was cut by 8 bases, the J end by 5 bases, with 13 bases between. This CDR3 has 12 residues. The germline V gene has CDR1 SEHNR and CDR2 FQNEAQ (reference sequence). In DNA, the CDR3 is TGTGCCAGCGCGGCTAGCGCCAACGAGCAGTACTTC. This gives the protein CASAASANEQYF.

This clone was counted once. The V gene is TRBV19, the J gene TRBJ1-5; perhaps TRBD1 as D (5 bases). CDR1 and CDR2 from the germline V gene are LNHDA and SQIVND (reference sequence). Between the trimmed V and J ends, which lost 6 bases and 1 base, there was a span of 28 bases. The CDR3 spans 20 residues. DNA for the CDR3: TGTGCCAGTAGCTGGGCCCCCAGCAGGGTATTGGCCACAAGCAATCAGCCCCAGCATTTT. It is translated as CASSWAPSRVLATSNQPQHF.

This chain uses TRBV10-3 with TRBJ1-1; possibly TRBD1 for D (5 bases). CDR1 is ENHRY, CDR2 SYGVKD, per germline. The V and J ends lost 2 bases and 3 bases respectively, with 16 bases between them. The CDR3 has 16 residues. The CDR3 loop reads CAISEVAGEDDTEAFF. CDR3 sequence (DNA): TGTGCCATCAGTGAGGTGGCGGGGGAAGATGACACTGAAGCTTTCTTT.

This rearrangement joins TRBV24-1 to TRBJ2-7, with TRBD1 matching over 11 bases. Germline V gene lookup returns CDR1 KGHDR and CDR2 SFDVKD. With 3 bases clipped from V and 7 bases from J, the junction kept 7 bases outside the gene matches. The CDR3 length is 15 residues. CDR3 protein: CATSDGRDRGTEQYF. CDR3 DNA sequence: TGTGCCACCAGTGATGGCCGGGACAGGGGGACTGAGCAGTACTTC.

V gene TRBV3-1 (or the pseudogene TRBV3-2) combines with J gene TRBJ2-2; 13 bases are shared with TRBD2. CDR1 and CDR2 (germline): LGHDT, YNNKEL (reference sequence). The CDR3 is 18 amino acids. Trimming removed 3 bases from V and 5 bases from J; junction bases left unmatched: 9. This CDR3 reads CASSHIGLAGVMTGELFF. CDR3 bases: TGTGCCAGCAGCCACATAGGACTAGCGGGAGTTATGACCGGGGAGCTGTTTTTT.

J is TRBJ2-7 and V is TRBV12-3 or TRBV12-4, with TRBD2 identical over 12 bases. The CDR3 has 13 residues. Unmatched junction bases numbered 1, after V lost 4 bases and J lost 6 bases. The CDR3 spells CASSSGLAGEQYF. In DNA form, the CDR3 reads TGTGCCAGCAGTTCGGGACTAGCGGGCGAGCAGTACTTC.

The V and J genes are TRBV7-6 and TRBJ2-1, with 8 bases lining up with TRBD2. Germline CDR1 and CDR2: SGHVS and FNYEAQ. With 1 base clipped from V and 0 bases from J, the junction kept 11 bases outside the gene matches. The CDR3 runs to 19 residues. CDR3 region: CASSLDFWGAGDSYNEQFF. As DNA, the CDR3 is TGTGCCAGCAGCTTAGATTTTTGGGGAGCGGGAGACTCCTACAATGAGCAGTTCTTC.

V and J are TRBV19 and TRBJ2-1, with 12 bases matching TRBD2. V lost 7 bases, J lost 7 bases, and 8 bases stayed unmatched. Germline CDR1 reads LNHDA; CDR2 reads SQIVND (reference sequence). The CDR3 totals 15 residues. CDR3 loop: CASILTSGSQNEQFF. The CDR3 DNA is TGTGCCAGTATTCTGACTAGCGGGAGTCAAAATGAGCAGTTCTTC.

The chain is built from TRBV18 and TRBJ2-7; D is perhaps TRBD2 (6 bases). V dropped 2 bases and J dropped 3 bases, with 14 bases sitting between them. CDR1 is KGHSH, CDR2 LQKENI, per germline. There are 15 residues in the CDR3. The DNA for the CDR3 is TGTGCCAGCTCACCAGCGCCGCGGGACGGCTACGAGCAGTACTTC. The encoded protein is CASSPAPRDGYEQYF.

This clone was recorded only once. The chain joins TRBV29-1 to TRBJ1-2, with TRBD1 matching over 10 bases. The CDR3 loop spans 16 amino acids. The trim removed 2 bases at V and 1 base at J, leaving 7 bases unmatched. Germline CDR1 SQVTM, CDR2 ANQGSEA. DNA for the CDR3: TGCAGCGTTGAAACCCGGGACAGGGGAAGTAACTATGGCTACACCTTC. This encodes CSVETRDRGSNYGYTF.

The chain recombines TRBV3-1 (or the pseudogene TRBV3-2) with TRBJ1-2; maybe TRBD1 (6 bases). Germline CDR1 is LGHDT and CDR2 is YNNKEL (reference sequence). This CDR3 spans 16 amino acids. V was clipped by 4 bases and J by 4 bases, with 19 bases between them. For the CDR3, the DNA is TGTGCCAGCAGCCCCCGGTCCAGGACAGTGTTCTATGGCTACACCTTC. Translated: CASSPRSRTVFYGYTF.

CDR3 sequence (DNA): TGTGCCAGCAGCCCGGATCGGGACAGGGGGCCTCAGCCCCAGCATTTT. It translates to CASSPDRDRGPQPQHF. The chain is built from TRBV5-8 and TRBJ1-5, with 12 bases identical to TRBD1. The germline V gene encodes CDR1 SGHTS and CDR2 YDEGEE. V shed 4 bases, J shed 6 bases, and the junction held 8 bases outside the gene matches. The CDR3 is made up of 16 amino acids.

This chain joins TRBV10-2 and TRBJ2-3, with D possibly matching TRBD1 (6 bases). The germline V gene has CDR1 WSHSY and CDR2 SAAADI. The germline V and J ends were trimmed by 5 bases and 6 bases, with 15 bases remaining between them. This CDR3 has 14 amino acids. The CDR3 DNA reads TGCGCCAGCAGTCCCTGGGCAGGGGCCGATACGCAGTATTTT. This encodes CASSPWAGADTQYF.

The J gene is TRBJ1-2, the V gene TRBV23-1; 12 bases are a match to TRBD1. TRBV23-1 is flagged as an ORF with uncertain function. The trim removed 2 bases at V and 4 bases at J, leaving 8 bases unmatched. The CDR3 loop spans 17 amino acids. Here the CDR3 reads CASSQGDRGRKGYGYTF. For the CDR3, the DNA is TGCGCCAGCAGTCAAGGGGACAGGGGGCGCAAAGGCTATGGCTACACCTTC.

V gene TRBV11-2 combines with J gene TRBJ2-5, with D possibly being TRBD1 (5 bases). The V and J ends lost 1 base and 4 bases respectively, with 10 bases between them. The CDR3 runs 14 residues. The germline V gene encodes CDR1 SGHAT and CDR2 FQNNGV. CDR3 region: CASSLGRVPETQYF. The CDR3 DNA sequence: TGTGCCAGCAGCTTAGGCAGGGTCCCAGAGACCCAGTACTTC. Together with reference TRBV11-2 and TRBJ2-5, the CDR3 gives the full variable domain: EAGVAQSPRYKIIEKRQSVAFWCNPISGHATLYWYQQILGQGPKLLIQFQNNGVVDDSQLPKDRFSAERLKGVDSTLKIQPAKLEDSAVYLCASSLGRVPETQYFGPGTRLLVL.

CDR3 sequence: CASSPLGGETQYF. CDR3 DNA: TGTGCCAGCAGCCCCCTAGGGGGCGAGACCCAGTACTTC. This chain joins TRBV7-3 and TRBJ2-5; 7 nucleotides match TRBD1. The CDR3 runs 13 residues. CDR1 is SGHTA, CDR2 FQGTGA, per germline. V lost 5 bases and J lost 5; bases outside the gene matches: 5.

The chain combines TRBV7-9 with TRBJ1-1; 8 nucleotides match TRBD1. Germline-derived CDR1 and CDR2 are SEHNR and FQNEAQ (reference sequence). The CDR3 sequence is 14 residues long. V lost 1 base, J lost 8 bases, and 6 bases stayed unmatched. This chain's CDR3 is CASSLDGQGREAFF. DNA for the CDR3: TGTGCCAGCAGCTTAGACGGACAGGGTAGGGAAGCTTTCTTT. Variable domain in full (rest from reference TRBV7-9 and TRBJ1-1): DTGVSQNPRHKITKRGQNVTFRCDPISEHNRLYWYRQTLGQGPEFLTYFQNEAQLEKSRLLSDRFSAERPKGSFSTLEIQRTEQGDSAMYLCASSLDGQGREAFFGQGTRLTVV.

V usage is TRBV10-1 and J usage is TRBJ1-1, with 7 bases matching TRBD1. Trimming at V came to 5 bases and at J to 4 bases, leaving 16 bases not matched to a gene. This CDR3 contains 17 residues. CDR1 and CDR2 (germline): WNHNN, SYGVQD (reference sequence). The CDR3 DNA follows: TGCGCCAGCAGTATAGAATCGCAAGACAGGGCGTTCACTGAAGCTTTCTTT. Its translation is CASSIESQDRAFTEAFF.

The chain combines TRBV20-1 with TRBJ2-7; a possible D gene is TRBD2 (5 bases). With 8 bases removed from V and 3 bases from J, the gap between germline ends came to 11 bases. The germline V gene encodes CDR1 DFQATT and CDR2 SNEGSKA (reference sequence). The CDR3 is made up of 11 amino acids. The CDR3 is CSITRVYEQYF. The DNA of the CDR3 is TGCAGTATAACTAGGGTCTACGAGCAGTACTTC.

The chain employs TRBV5-4 and TRBJ1-2; D unclear. CDR3 length equals 13 residues. Germline V gives CDR1 SGHNT, CDR2 YYREEE (reference sequence). V dropped 6 bases and J dropped 8 bases, with 17 bases sitting between them. The CDR3 DNA is TGTGCCAGCACATTCGACCTTGTGGGCGGCTACACCTTC. It is translated as CASTFDLVGGYTF.

The genes are TRBV30 and TRBJ2-3; possible D gene TRBD2, 6 bases. Germline lookup yields CDR1 GTSNPN and CDR2 SVGIG (reference sequence). Trimming removed 0 bases from V and 1 base from J, with 11 bases in between. The CDR3 extends over 15 amino acids. The CDR3 reads CAWSVGSSGTDTQYF. For the CDR3, the DNA is TGTGCCTGGAGTGTAGGTTCTAGCGGCACAGATACGCAGTATTTT. Supplemented by reference TRBV30 and TRBJ2-3, the full variable domain reads SQTIHQWPATLVQPVGSPLSLECTVEGTSNPNLYWYRQAAGRGLQLLFYSVGIGQISSEVPQNLSASRPQDRQFILSSKKLLLSDSGFYLCAWSVGSSGTDTQYFGPGTRLTVL.